This TCR beta chain originates from a study of blood T cell repertoires in COVID-19. On the study more broadly: PBMCs, B-cell-depleted T cells, or T cells were the source of the cDNA or gDNA that made up the material.

Recruited during active infection, patients (from Seattle) were subsequently followed longitudinally. Germline CDR1 and CDR2: SGHRS and YFSETQ. V gave up 4 bases and J gave up 1 base; unmatched junction bases: 6. The CDR3 consists of 15 residues. TCRdb keeps only in-frame clones here, not all; method: immunoSEQ multiplex PCR. The repertoire holds approximately 170,000 clones, with approximately 91% as singletons. This chain links TRBV5-1 with TRBJ2-7; the match to TRBD1 covers 9 bases. This receptor was obtained from a young man with COVID-19, enrolled during active disease. Sequencing used peripheral blood. The CDR3 protein is CASSNGQGLSYEQYF. CDR3 nucleotides: TGCGCCAGCAGCAATGGACAGGGGCTTTCCTACGAGCAGTACTTC.